Below are 6 T cell receptor beta chains sequenced from a single sample in a study of T-cell memory formation after mild COVID-19. TCRdb called the 5' RACE reads again in MiXCR, with one record for every CDR3 protein. This table holds about 150,000 distinct CDR3 sequences, about 14% found once. Sequencing was carried out using PBMCs or a T cell subset sorted from them (not recorded which). Receptors were obtained from an adult woman who had mild COVID-19 (a few samples of this study predate the infection). Cell type and time point are not known.

The chain joins TRBV3-1 to TRBJ1-6; D ambiguous. The V and J ends lost 3 bases and 7 bases respectively, with 7 bases between them. The length of the CDR3 is 13 residues. CDR1 and CDR2 (germline): LGHDT, YNNKEL (reference sequence). The CDR3 region has the DNA TGTGCCAGCAGCCAGGTGCACAATTCACCCCTCCACTTT. Translation: CASSQVHNSPLHF.

This clonotype occurred a few times. The rearrangement links TRBV7-8 to TRBJ2-1, with 11 positions matching TRBD1. Germline V gene data show CDR1 as SGHVS and CDR2 as FQNEAQ. CDR3 length: 17 amino acids. The junction had 9 bases not matched to a gene; V was cut back by 0 bases and J by 8 bases. The CDR3 spells CASSLADWTGGFDEQFF. The CDR3 coding sequence is TGTGCCAGCAGCTTAGCCGATTGGACAGGGGGCTTTGATGAGCAGTTCTTC.

This clonotype was counted between two and nine times. The chain combines TRBV5-1 with TRBJ2-1, with D unclear. The CDR3 is 14 amino acids. Trimming stripped 6 bases from V and 10 bases from J, with 20 bases between. The germline V gene encodes CDR1 SGHRS and CDR2 YFSETQ. The CDR3 here is CASIPPHSDGEQFF. CDR3 in DNA: TGCGCCAGCATCCCACCTCACTCGGACGGCGAGCAGTTCTTC.

This clonotype was picked up a small number of times. The genes are TRBV5-5 and TRBJ2-1; D might be TRBD2 (6 bases). This CDR3 has 15 residues. With 2 bases removed from V and 8 bases from J, the gap between germline ends came to 17 bases. Germline V gene sequence: CDR1 SGHKS, CDR2 YYEKEE (reference sequence). As DNA, the CDR3 is TGTGCCAGCAGCTTTGAAAGCGGGTGGTTGGATGAGCAGTTCTTC. This sequence encodes CASSFESGWLDEQFF.

Only a few counts were recorded for this clonotype. The V and J genes are TRBV29-1 and TRBJ1-4; no clear D gene. The CDR3 runs 14 residues. The germline V gene has CDR1 SQVTM and CDR2 ANQGSEA. Trimming removed 4 bases at V and 10 bases at J, with 19 bases between. In nucleotides, the CDR3 is TGCAGCGTTGGATTTGGAGTTTCGACGGGAAAACTGTTTTTT. Translating gives CSVGFGVSTGKLFF.

This clonotype has a handful of counts. V is TRBV20-1 and J is TRBJ1-2; possible D gene TRBD1, 5 bases. The V gene's germline CDR1 is DFQATT and CDR2 SNEGSKA (reference sequence). Trimming took 5 bases from V and 6 from J, leaving 16 bases between them. The CDR3 is 13 residues long. This CDR3 is CSAHVQGYDGYTF. CDR3 DNA sequence: TGCAGTGCTCACGTCCAGGGCTATGATGGCTACACCTTC.